This entry concerns a single T cell receptor beta chain. No antigen is known for it. The CDR3 runs to 11 residues. Germline V gives CDR1 SEHNR, CDR2 FQNEAQ (reference sequence). Deletions cut 5 bases from V and 6 bases from J, with 5 bases between. The entry originates in a study of cytotoxic CD8 clonotypes in ibrutinib-treated CLL. Study as a whole: The authors obtained response samples at a median of around eleven months of treatment, range 6 to 36.

The study, taken as a whole, reports: Sustained-remission and progressing patients were not sampled at matched times. While tracking circulating CD8+ T-cell counts, baseline clonality exceeded that of age-matched healthy donors. Clonality rose at ibrutinib response and fell back toward baseline at progression.

Sequencing was performed with immunoSEQ multiplex PCR; in TCRdb, only in-frame clones are kept and a portion is missing. This table has approximately 45,000 clones, 65% appearing once. Material: PBMCs, obtained after 24 months of ibrutinib treatment. J is TRBJ2-4 and V is TRBV7-9; D is unclear. The clonotype comes from a human donor with chronic lymphocytic leukemia. CDR3 amino acids: CASSTGNIQYF. Written as DNA, the CDR3 is TGTGCCAGCAGCACGGGAAACATTCAGTACTTC.